The next 11 T cell receptor beta chains were all read from a single sample in a study of regulatory T cells in long-lasting Graves disease. According to the study, TCR beta libraries were built with iRepertoire HTBI primers and CDR3-region Arm-PCR. TCRdb re-analysed the multiplex PCR reads in MiXCR, keeping a single row per CDR3 protein. The table lists fewer than 550,000 distinct CDR3 sequences, 16% of them singletons. Time point given: newly diagnosed GD, antithyroid drugs for less than 3 months. Isolated PBMC RNA provided the starting material for the TCR library. This same sample was also taken into another study, of T cells in Graves' hyperthyroidism and ophthalmopathy.

The sequencing used peripheral blood mononuclear cells (PBMCs), collected at new diagnosis, from a patient treated with antithyroid drugs. The receptors shown here come from a middle-aged woman with Graves disease.

In this sample, this clonotype turned up many times. V is TRBV7-2 and J is TRBJ1-1, with 11 nucleotides matching TRBD1. The CDR3 spans 15 residues. V trimming: 5 bases; J trimming: 4 bases; junction bases outside the gene matches: 6. Germline loops: CDR1 SGHTA, CDR2 FQGNSA. The CDR3 bases are TGTGCCAGCAGCCCCGGACAGGGGGCTTTCACTGAAGCTTTCTTT. It encodes CASSPGQGAFTEAFF.

The J gene is TRBJ1-6, the V gene TRBV3-1, with no clear D. Germline loops: CDR1 LGHDT, CDR2 YNNKEL (reference sequence). V lost 4 bases and J lost 5, with 9 bases in between. CDR3 length: 14 residues. CDR3 DNA: TGTGCCAGCAGCCTCAGCCTGAATAATTCACCCCTCCACTTT. Translation: CASSLSLNNSPLHF. Filled out from reference TRBV3-1 and TRBJ1-6, the complete variable domain reads DTAVSQTPKYLVTQMGNDKSIKCEQNLGHDTMYWYKQDSKKFLKIMFSYNNKELIINETVPNRFSPKSPDKAHLNLHINSLELGDSAVYFCASSLSLNNSPLHFGNGTRLTVT.

This clonotype showed up just a few times. The chain joins TRBV25-1 to TRBJ2-2; D is possibly TRBD1 (5 bases). CDR3 size: 17 residues. Per the germline V gene, CDR1 is MGHDK and CDR2 is SYGVNS. Trimming stripped 0 bases from V and 4 bases from J, with 15 bases between. The CDR3 DNA reads TGTGCCAGCAGTGAATACCCCAGGGATGTGGCCACCGGGGAGCTGTTTTTT. Translated, it gives CASSEYPRDVATGELFF.

Concerning this clonotype itself: Being one base from a much bigger clone, this may be a read error. The V gene is TRBV6-1, the J gene TRBJ2-1; D might be TRBD1 (6 bases). CDR1 and CDR2 (germline): MNHNS, SASEGT. The length of the CDR3 is 12 residues. The CDR3 reads CASGDTYNEQLF. The CDR3 DNA reads as TGTGCCAGCGGGGACACCTACAATGAGCAGTTATTC.

This clonotype was counted ten times or more. The chain carries TRBV27 and TRBJ2-3; D is uncertain. This CDR3 contains 13 residues. The V end lost 4 bases, the J end lost 5 bases, and 10 bases lay between the germline ends. The germline CDR1 and CDR2 sequences are MNHEY and SMNVEV (reference sequence). Written as DNA, the CDR3 is TGTGCCAGCAGTTCCCCGGTGGGAGATACGCAGTATTTT. Its protein is CASSSPVGDTQYF.

This clonotype was seen many times. The V and J genes are TRBV28 and TRBJ2-7; tentatively, D is TRBD1 or TRBD2 (5 bases each). CDR3 length: 14 residues. The germline V and J ends were trimmed by 4 bases and 7 bases, with 17 bases remaining between them. Germline CDR1 is MDHEN and CDR2 is SYDVKM. The CDR3 coding sequence is TGTGCCAGCAGTTGGGGACCTTCGGTAGGAGAGCAGTACTTC. It yields the protein CASSWGPSVGEQYF.

This clonotype occurred many times. V gene TRBV6-2 or TRBV6-3 combines with J gene TRBJ1-1; D may be TRBD1 (6 bases). The CDR3 is 15 amino acids. Germline CDR1 MNHEY, CDR2 SVGEGT. Trimming removed 5 bases at V and 5 bases at J, with 18 bases between. The CDR3 nucleotides are TGTGCCAGCAGTGTGGAGGGGGGGGGCTGGACTGAAGCTTTCTTT. This encodes CASSVEGGGWTEAFF.

Notes on this clonotype: This may arise from a read error, as a much more abundant clone is one base away. The chain has TRBV5-1 and TRBJ1-2; the match to TRBD1 covers 8 bases. The germline V gene encodes CDR1 SGHRS and CDR2 YFSETQ. This CDR3 has 14 residues. The CDR3 spells CAGSGGQEGYGYTF. The CDR3 nucleotides are TGCGCCGGCAGCGGGGGACAGGAGGGCTATGGCTACACCTTC.

This clonotype was seen ten or more times. The V and J genes are TRBV6-1 and TRBJ1-5; 12 bases line up with TRBD1. The CDR3 sequence is 15 residues long. V lost 10 bases to trimming and J lost 2 bases; unmatched junction nucleotides: 6. Germline-derived CDR1 and CDR2 are MNHNS and SASEGT. The CDR3 here is CAIGTGGLGNQPQHF. CDR3 DNA: TGTGCCATCGGGACAGGGGGCCTAGGCAATCAGCCCCAGCATTTT.

This clonotype was recorded only once. A read error is likely, as this CDR3 ends without the conserved phenylalanine or tryptophan. This chain uses TRBV27 with TRBJ1-1; D unclear. The CDR3 covers 13 residues. V lost 3 bases to trimming and J lost 0 bases, with 5 bases between them. Germline-derived CDR1 and CDR2 are MNHEY and SMNVEV (reference sequence). CDR3 nucleotides: TGTGCCAGCAGTTTGGTTTTGAACACTGAAGCTTTCCTT. Encoded protein: CASSLVLNTEAFL.

This clonotype was detected only a few times. The V and J genes are TRBV19 and TRBJ1-5; the D is unclear. Trimming pared 7 bases from V and 4 bases from J, leaving 17 bases between. This CDR3 has 15 amino acids. Germline CDR1 and CDR2: LNHDA and SQIVND (reference sequence). This CDR3 reads CASTYGYGLNQPQHF. Here the CDR3 DNA reads TGTGCCAGTACCTACGGGTATGGGTTAAATCAGCCCCAGCATTTT.